A selection of T cell receptor beta chains follows, all from one sample in a study of identical twins. TCRdb reprocessed the 5' RACE reads with MiXCR, giving one entry per CDR3 protein. The repertoire holds some 710,000 distinct CDR3 sequences, with roughly 6% as singletons. Sequencing input: naive T cells sorted from blood. These TCRs come from a young man in good health. Each CDR3 is given with its conserved first and last residue. Clone size, where shown, is once, few, many, or a class for clones that have expanded.

clone size: few
V gene: TRBV18
J gene: TRBJ2-3
CDR3 protein: CASSPLSSSYGPDTQYF

clone size: many
V gene: TRBV9
J gene: TRBJ1-1
CDR3 protein: CASSDGGLMGYTEAFF

clone size: few
V gene: TRBV11-2
J gene: TRBJ1-1
CDR3 protein: CASSLVSRQGKGTEAFF

clone size: few
V gene: TRBV6-1
J gene: TRBJ2-2
CDR3 protein: CASTTAGGTGELFF

clone size: NA
V gene: TRBV3-1
J gene: TRBJ2-7
CDR3 protein: CASSQERLAGEEVQYF

clone size: many
V gene: TRBV29-1
J gene: TRBJ2-7
CDR3 protein: CSVARQGPYLEQYF

clone size: many
V gene: TRBV27
J gene: TRBJ2-1
CDR3 protein: CATQDSSYNEQFF

clone size: many
V gene: TRBV25-1
J gene: TRBJ2-6
CDR3 protein: CASSGLMPGANVLTF

clone size: NA
V gene: TRBV5-5
J gene: TRBJ2-1
CDR3 protein: CASSYATSGFDEQFF

clone size: many
V gene: TRBV3-1
J gene: TRBJ2-1
CDR3 protein: CASSQGTREQFF

clone size: few
V gene: TRBV6-2/TRBV6-3
J gene: TRBJ1-2
CDR3 protein: CASSFKRTGDYGYTF

clone size: few
V gene: TRBV14
J gene: TRBJ2-5
CDR3 protein: CASSQASGGRETQYF

clone size: NA
V gene: TRBV7-2
J gene: TRBJ2-7
CDR3 protein: CASTVAGTGDEQYF

clone size: few
V gene: TRBV27
J gene: TRBJ1-5
CDR3 protein: CASSLGGRINQPQHF

clone size: few
V gene: TRBV6-2/TRBV6-3
J gene: TRBJ2-3
CDR3 protein: CASSYSIGLAGGKPDTQYF

clone size: few
V gene: TRBV4-2
J gene: TRBJ2-7
CDR3 protein: CASSPATSGRSEQYF

clone size: many
V gene: TRBV5-1
J gene: TRBJ1-1
CDR3 protein: CASSLGARPEAFF

clone size: NA
V gene: TRBV7-9
J gene: TRBJ2-2
CDR3 protein: CASDRSGHGLGRELFF

clone size: NA
V gene: TRBV6-2/TRBV6-3
J gene: TRBJ2-1
CDR3 protein: CASSYEGGQFF

clone size: few
V gene: TRBV4-2
J gene: TRBJ1-4
CDR3 protein: CASSRPGRTNEKLFF

clone size: NA
V gene: TRBV4-3
J gene: TRBJ2-5
CDR3 protein: CASSPGPGGSQYF

clone size: NA
V gene: TRBV7-2
J gene: TRBJ2-3
CDR3 protein: CASSRSRGDTQYF

clone size: NA
V gene: TRBV5-1
J gene: TRBJ2-7
CDR3 protein: CASSFYEGSSYEQYF

clone size: many
V gene: TRBV25-1
J gene: TRBJ2-7
CDR3 protein: CASSWGPFVEQYF

clone size: NA
V gene: TRBV20-1
J gene: TRBJ2-5
CDR3 protein: CSARELAVHQETQYF

clone size: NA
V gene: TRBV29-1
J gene: TRBJ2-2
CDR3 protein: CSARLAVTGELFF